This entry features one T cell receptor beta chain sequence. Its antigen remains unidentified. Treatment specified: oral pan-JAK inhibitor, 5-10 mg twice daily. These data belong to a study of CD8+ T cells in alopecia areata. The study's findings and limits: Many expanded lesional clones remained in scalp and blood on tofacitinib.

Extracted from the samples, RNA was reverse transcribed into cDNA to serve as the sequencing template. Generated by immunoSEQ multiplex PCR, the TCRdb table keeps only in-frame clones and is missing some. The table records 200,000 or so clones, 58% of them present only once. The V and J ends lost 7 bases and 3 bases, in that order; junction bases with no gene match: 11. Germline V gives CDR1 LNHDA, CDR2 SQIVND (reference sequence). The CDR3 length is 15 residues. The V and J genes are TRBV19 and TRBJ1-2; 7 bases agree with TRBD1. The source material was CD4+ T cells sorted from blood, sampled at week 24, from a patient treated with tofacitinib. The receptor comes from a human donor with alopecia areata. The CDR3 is CASNRGPGTDYGYTF. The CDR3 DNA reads TGTGCCAGTAATCGAGGACCGGGGACAGACTATGGCTACACCTTC. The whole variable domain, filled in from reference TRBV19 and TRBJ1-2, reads DGGITQSPKYLFRKEGQNVTLSCEQNLNHDAMYWYRQDPGQGLRLIYYSQIVNDFQKGDIAEGYSVSREKKESFPLTVTSAQKNPTAFYLCASNRGPGTDYGYTFGSGTRLTVV.